One TCR beta chain is described in this entry. What antigen it recognizes has not been identified. Base-call qualities are not available, and no considerably larger clone is one nucleotide away. Receptor libraries were prepared by the immunoSEQ multiplex PCR assay. The immuneACCESS repertoire file appears here via TCRdb, limited to in-frame rearrangements. These files lack a portion of the clones; in checked studies, under half of the deficit traces to unresolved V genes, and the cause of the others is not known. In this sample the table shows 35,000 to 40,000 clones, roughly 91% of which occur a single time. Of the sample, 5% to 6.5% falls within the top ten clones. The sample belongs to a study of T cell changes during pregnancy in multiple sclerosis (dated by TCRdb to the late 2010s). Describing the broader study: Changes in the T cell repertoire over the course of pregnancy were examined in this study in women with multiple sclerosis.

The CDR3 starts with the cysteine, ends with the phenylalanine, and has 17 residues. Only the CDR3 part of the read is kept: 51 bases, read in frame from the first base. Via the germline V gene (reference sequence), CDR1 is MNHEY and CDR2 SMNVEV. A distance of 12 bases separates the germline ends of V and J, which lose 0 bases and 0 bases respectively. This receptor was identified in a female donor with multiple sclerosis, enrolled in a pregnancy study. The input for sequencing was CD8+ T cells from peripheral blood mononuclear cells, taken in the second trimester of pregnancy. The chain is made from TRBV27 and TRBJ2-1; a weak D assignment points to TRBD1 (6 bases agree). In nucleotide form, the sequence is TGTGCCAGCAGTTTATCGCAAGGACAGCCCTCCTACAATGAGCAGTTCTTC. Its translation is CASSLSQGQPSYNEQFF.